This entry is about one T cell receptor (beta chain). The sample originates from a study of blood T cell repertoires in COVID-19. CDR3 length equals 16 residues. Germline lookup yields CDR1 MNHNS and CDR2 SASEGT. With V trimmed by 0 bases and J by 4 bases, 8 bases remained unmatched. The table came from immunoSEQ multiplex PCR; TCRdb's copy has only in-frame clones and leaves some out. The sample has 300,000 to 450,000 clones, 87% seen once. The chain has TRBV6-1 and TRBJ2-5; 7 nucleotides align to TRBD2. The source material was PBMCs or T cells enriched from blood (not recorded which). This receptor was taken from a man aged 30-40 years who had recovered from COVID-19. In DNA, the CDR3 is TGTGCCAGCAGTGAAGCGCTTCGGGGAGGGGTAGAGACCCAGTACTTC. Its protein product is CASSEALRGGVETQYF.